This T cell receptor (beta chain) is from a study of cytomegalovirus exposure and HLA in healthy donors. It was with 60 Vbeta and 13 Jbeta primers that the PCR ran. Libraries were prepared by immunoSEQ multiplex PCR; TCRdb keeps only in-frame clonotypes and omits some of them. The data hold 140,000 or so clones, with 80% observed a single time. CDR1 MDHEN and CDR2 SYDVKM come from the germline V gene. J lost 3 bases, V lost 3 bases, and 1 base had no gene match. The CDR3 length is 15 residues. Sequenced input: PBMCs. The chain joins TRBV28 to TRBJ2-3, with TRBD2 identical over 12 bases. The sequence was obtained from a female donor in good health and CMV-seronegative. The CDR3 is CASSLTSGSTDTQYF. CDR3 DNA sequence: TGTGCCAGCAGTTTGACTAGCGGGAGTACAGATACGCAGTATTTT.